Shown below are 25 T cell receptor beta chains from a single sample sequenced in a study of blood T cells in healthy people across ages. Combining a sample-barcoded 5' primer with a J-beta primer mix, a second PCR ran for 7 to 11 cycles. MiXCR was run by TCRdb on the 5' RACE reads, yielding one entry per CDR3 protein. The table has around 1,500,000 distinct CDR3 sequences, over 25% seen once. The sequenced sample was blood. These receptors were obtained from a woman aged 25 to 39 in good health.

Regarding this clonotype: The junction departs from germline at one end; a sequencing error may be responsible. V is TRBV20-1 and J is TRBJ2-5; D is possibly TRBD1 (6 bases). Per the germline V gene, CDR1 is DFQATT and CDR2 is SNEGSKA (reference sequence). CDR3 size: 15 residues. CDR3 DNA: TGCGGTGCTAGAGGGGGACATTTGGCAGGAGAGACCCAGTACTTC. Its protein product is CGARGGHLAGETQYF.

This clonotype was seen only a few times. A single base separates this from a much larger clone, so it may be a read error. The chain has TRBV12-3 or TRBV12-4 and TRBJ2-1; 7 bases agree with TRBD1. The CDR3 extends over 13 amino acids. The DNA for the CDR3 is TGTGTCAGCTCCCGACAGGGTAACAATGAGCAGTTCTTC. Amino acid sequence: CVSSRQGNNEQFF.

There are a few counts of this clonotype. The chain uses TRBV20-1 and TRBJ2-5; no reliable D call. V lost 4 bases and J 1 base, leaving 10 bases between the germline ends. CDR1 is DFQATT and CDR2 is SNEGSKA in the germline V gene (reference sequence). The CDR3 sequence is 13 residues long. CDR3 residues: CSATRALQETQYF. The CDR3 nucleotides are TGCAGTGCTACCCGGGCCCTCCAAGAGACCCAGTACTTC.

The chain carries TRBV7-2 and TRBJ2-5, with 8 bases identical to TRBD2. V was pared by 3 bases and J by 1 base, with 10 bases of the junction left unmatched. Germline CDR1 is SGHTA and CDR2 is FQGNSA. CDR3 length: 17 amino acids. The CDR3 is CASSFGGPTSGQETQYF. Written as DNA, the CDR3 is TGTGCCAGCAGCTTTGGGGGCCCTACTAGCGGCCAAGAGACCCAGTACTTC.

This clonotype was seen at least ten times. The gene calls are TRBV9 and TRBJ2-7, with 11 positions matching TRBD1. From germline, CDR1 is SGDLS and CDR2 YYNGEE. With 3 bases clipped from V and 4 bases from J, the junction kept 9 bases outside the gene matches. The CDR3 is 16 amino acids. Written as DNA, the CDR3 is TGTGCCAGCAGCGGCACCGGGACAGGGGGTTTTTACGAGCAGTACTTC. It translates to CASSGTGTGGFYEQYF.

The sample holds many counts of this clonotype. The V call is TRBV20-1, the J call TRBJ2-7, with 7 bases fitting TRBD1. The length of the CDR3 is 12 residues. The trim removed 4 bases at V and 4 bases at J, leaving 4 bases unmatched. Germline V gene data show CDR1 as DFQATT and CDR2 as SNEGSKA (reference sequence). DNA of the CDR3: TGCAGTGCTACGACAGGGCCTTACGAGCAGTACTTC. Protein: CSATTGPYEQYF.

This clonotype was counted at least ten times. This rearrangement joins TRBV5-1 to TRBJ2-7, with D perhaps TRBD1 (6 bases). Germline V gene lookup returns CDR1 SGHRS and CDR2 YFSETQ. Between the trimmed V and J ends, which lost 0 bases and 3 bases, there was a span of 10 bases. The CDR3 is 14 amino acids. The CDR3 here is CASSLAGDNYEQYF. The CDR3 bases are TGCGCCAGCAGCTTGGCAGGGGATAACTACGAGCAGTACTTC.

Ten or more counts support this clonotype. The chain combines TRBV20-1 with TRBJ2-1, with 10 nucleotides matching TRBD2. The germline CDR1 and CDR2 sequences are DFQATT and SNEGSKA (reference sequence). This CDR3 is built from 16 residues. With 0 bases clipped from V and 8 bases from J, the junction kept 10 bases outside the gene matches. The CDR3 spells CSARDVSAGGLYEQFF. In DNA form, the CDR3 reads TGCAGTGCTAGAGATGTGTCAGCGGGGGGGCTATATGAGCAGTTCTTC.

In its sample, this clonotype was seen a few times. V gene TRBV3-1 combines with J gene TRBJ1-1, with D unresolved. The CDR3 is 11 amino acids. Trimming pared 5 bases from V and 10 bases from J, leaving 11 bases between. Germline V gene data show CDR1 as LGHDT and CDR2 as YNNKEL (reference sequence). This CDR3 is CASSGPLGAFF. The CDR3 DNA reads TGTGCCAGCAGCGGTCCCCTCGGAGCTTTCTTT. Filled out from reference TRBV3-1 and TRBJ1-1, the complete variable domain reads DTAVSQTPKYLVTQMGNDKSIKCEQNLGHDTMYWYKQDSKKFLKIMFSYNNKELIINETVPNRFSPKSPDKAHLNLHINSLELGDSAVYFCASSGPLGAFFGQGTRLTVV.

The chain couples TRBV12-3 or TRBV12-4 to TRBJ2-1; 7 bases are shared with TRBD2. The CDR3 is 16 amino acids. V was clipped by 5 bases and J by 7 bases; unmatched bases: 14. DNA of the CDR3: TGTGCCAGCAGTGCCCCGTCGAGCGGGATAGGAAATGAGCAGTTCTTC. As protein: CASSAPSSGIGNEQFF.

The chain uses TRBV7-2 and TRBJ2-7; 10 nucleotides line up with TRBD2. With 5 bases clipped from V and 7 bases from J, the junction kept 5 bases outside the gene matches. This CDR3 comprises 13 residues. Germline V CDR1 and CDR2: SGHTA, FQGNSA. This CDR3 is CASSTRTSGEQYF. The CDR3 DNA follows: TGTGCCAGCAGCACACGGACTAGCGGTGAGCAGTACTTC. The full variable domain, completed using reference TRBV7-2 and TRBJ2-7, is GAGVSQSPSNKVTEKGKDVELRCDPISGHTALYWYRQSLGQGLEFLIYFQGNSAPDKSGLPSDRFSAERTGGSVSTLTIQRTQQEDSAVYLCASSTRTSGEQYFGPGTRLTVT.

The chain has TRBV7-2 and TRBJ2-1; D ambiguous. This CDR3 is built from 14 residues. CDR1 and CDR2 from the germline V gene are SGHTA and FQGNSA. Trimming removed 4 bases at V and 5 bases at J, with 12 bases between. CDR3 in amino acids: CASSSYVADNEQFF. In DNA form, the CDR3 reads TGTGCCAGCAGCTCATACGTCGCAGACAATGAGCAGTTCTTC.

This clonotype was detected many times. The chain combines TRBV5-1 with TRBJ2-7; maybe TRBD2 (7 bases). The V end was cut by 4 bases, the J end by 3 bases, with 14 bases between. This CDR3 region has 14 residues. Germline V gives CDR1 SGHRS, CDR2 YFSETQ. DNA of the CDR3: TGCGCCAGCAGCCCTTCGGGGGGCAACTACGAGCAGTACTTC. It codes for CASSPSGGNYEQYF.

This clonotype was seen a few times. This chain's CDR3 is CASSERASGGVTDTQYF. In DNA form, the CDR3 reads TGTGCCAGCAGTGAAAGGGCGTCGGGAGGGGTCACAGATACGCAGTATTTT. The gene calls are TRBV2 and TRBJ2-3; 8 bases fit TRBD2. Per germline, CDR1 SNHLY and CDR2 FYNNEI. CDR3 length: 17 amino acids. Trimming removed 2 bases from V and 2 bases from J; junction bases left unmatched: 9.

This clonotype has only a few counts. The V gene is TRBV5-6, the J gene TRBJ2-1; the D gene is possibly TRBD1 (5 bases). CDR3 size: 19 residues. Germline assignment: CDR1 SGHDT and CDR2 YYEEEE. V lost 1 base, J lost 1 base, and 21 bases lay in between. CDR3 amino acids: CASSLTGRLSRASYNEQFF. As DNA, the CDR3 is TGTGCCAGCAGCTTGACAGGACGCCTTTCCCGGGCGTCCTACAATGAGCAGTTCTTC.

The rearrangement uses TRBV20-1 and TRBJ2-7; D is undetermined. The ends were cut back, 5 bases at V and 5 bases at J, with 13 bases in the middle. Germline loops: CDR1 DFQATT, CDR2 SNEGSKA (reference sequence). The CDR3 length is 12 residues. CDR3 coding DNA: TGCAGTGCTTCCGATAGGGTGGACGAGCAGTACTTC. It encodes CSASDRVDEQYF.

This clonotype was found a few times. CDR3 DNA sequence: TGTGCCTCTGGACAGGGGAATACCTACGAGCAGTACTTC. Its translation is CASGQGNTYEQYF. The V call is TRBV28, the J call TRBJ2-7; 9 bases map to TRBD1. Germline CDR1 MDHEN, CDR2 SYDVKM. J was trimmed by 2 bases and V by 11 bases; bases with no gene match: 7. The CDR3 is 13 amino acids. Complete variable domain (other parts from reference TRBV28 and TRBJ2-7): DVKVTQSSRYLVKRTGEKVFLECVQDMDHENMFWYRQDPGLGLRLIYFSYDVKMKEKGDIPEGYSVSREKKERFSLILESASTNQTSMYLCASGQGNTYEQYFGPGTRLTVT.

The chain carries TRBV7-2 and TRBJ1-2, with 8 nucleotides matching TRBD1. J gave up 3 bases and V 6 bases, and 15 bases lay outside the gene matches. Germline V gene data show CDR1 as SGHTA and CDR2 as FQGNSA. The CDR3 spans 17 residues. The CDR3 DNA reads TGTGCCAGCAGGCCCCCGACAGGGGTAACCTCTTACTATGGCTACACCTTC. Encoded protein: CASRPPTGVTSYYGYTF.

The chain recombines TRBV27 with TRBJ2-1, with D tentatively TRBD1 or TRBD2 (5 bases each). This CDR3 region has 13 residues. Trimming pared 5 bases from V and 7 bases from J, leaving 12 bases between. Germline-derived CDR1 and CDR2 are MNHEY and SMNVEV (reference sequence). In nucleotides, the CDR3 is TGTGCCAGCAGTATTATGGGACCTAATGAGCAGTTCTTC. Protein: CASSIMGPNEQFF.

The V gene is TRBV7-2, the J gene TRBJ2-1; 8 bases map to TRBD1. Germline V gives CDR1 SGHTA, CDR2 FQGNSA. V lost 2 bases, J lost 7 bases, and 7 bases stayed unmatched. The CDR3 is 15 amino acids. The CDR3 nucleotides are TGTGCCAGCAGCTTAACGGACAGGGTTAGAAATGAGCAGTTCTTC. Translation gives CASSLTDRVRNEQFF.

The CDR3 here is CATSDSGGFEQYF. In DNA form, the CDR3 reads TGTGCCACCAGTGATTCCGGGGGGTTCGAGCAGTACTTC. The rearrangement joins TRBV24-1 to TRBJ2-7, with 7 nucleotides matching TRBD2. The CDR3 extends over 13 amino acids. Germline-derived CDR1 and CDR2 are KGHDR and SFDVKD. V dropped 2 bases and J dropped 6; count of bases not matched to a gene: 3.

This clonotype was counted many times. The gene calls are TRBV20-1 and TRBJ2-1, with TRBD2 as a possible D gene (7 bases). CDR1 is DFQATT and CDR2 is SNEGSKA in the germline V gene (reference sequence). This CDR3 region has 14 residues. Trimming shortened V by 6 bases and J by 6 bases, and 18 bases separated the two germline ends. The CDR3 bases are TGCAGTGCCCCGAGTGGGGGAGGGGGCAATGAGCAGTTCTTC. Amino acid sequence: CSAPSGGGGNEQFF.

This rearrangement joins TRBV10-3 to TRBJ1-1, with 7 positions matching TRBD1. Germline V gene lookup returns CDR1 ENHRY and CDR2 SYGVKD. The CDR3 loop spans 14 amino acids. The V and J ends lost 8 bases and 0 bases, in that order; junction bases with no gene match: 6. CDR3 DNA sequence: TGTGCCATCCAGGGGGACAGCATGAACACTGAAGCTTTCTTT. It encodes CAIQGDSMNTEAFF.

This chain joins TRBV6-1 and TRBJ2-4; D call uncertain. Trimming removed 6 bases from V and 6 bases from J, with 12 bases in between. Per the germline V gene, CDR1 is MNHNS and CDR2 is SASEGT. The CDR3 is 13 residues long. CDR3 sequence reads: CASSPRTPNIQYF. CDR3 in DNA: TGTGCCAGCAGCCCCCGGACCCCAAACATTCAGTACTTC.

This chain uses TRBV28 with TRBJ1-1; TRBD1 is a possible D gene (6 bases). V lost 2 bases, J lost 6 bases, and 10 bases lay in between. CDR3 length equals 13 residues. In germline, CDR1 is MDHEN, CDR2 SYDVKM. The CDR3 DNA reads TGTGCCAGCAGTTTACAGGGGTCGCCTGAAGCTTTCTTT. Translation gives CASSLQGSPEAFF.